Listed here are 14 T cell receptor beta chains from one sample, sequenced in a study of T cell responses to AZD1222 COVID-19 vaccine. Generated by immunoSEQ multiplex PCR, the TCRdb table keeps only in-frame clones and is missing some. In the table there are about 90,000 clones, roughly 89% of which are singletons. Sequenced material: peripheral blood, taken on day 0 of MenACWY control vaccination. These receptors came from an adult in good health.

The rearrangement joins TRBV5-1 to TRBJ2-7; a possible D gene is TRBD2 (6 bases). Trimming pared 0 bases from V and 5 bases from J, leaving 21 bases between. This CDR3 region has 17 residues. Germline V gene data show CDR1 as SGHRS and CDR2 as YFSETQ. CDR3 sequence: CASSLVFFGVGGNEQYF. In DNA form, the CDR3 reads TGCGCCAGCAGCTTGGTTTTTTTCGGGGTGGGCGGGAACGAGCAGTACTTC. Full variable domain (rest looked up from reference TRBV5-1 and TRBJ2-7): KAGVTQTPRYLIKTRGQQVTLSCSPISGHRSVSWYQQTPGQGLQFLFEYFSETQRNKGNFPGRFSGRQFSNSRSEMNVSTLELGDSALYLCASSLVFFGVGGNEQYFGPGTRLTVT.

The rearrangement links TRBV28 to TRBJ1-6; 8 bases are shared with TRBD1. The CDR3 has 16 amino acids. J gave up 4 bases and V 3 bases, and 5 bases lay outside the gene matches. Per germline, CDR1 MDHEN and CDR2 SYDVKM. The CDR3, as DNA: TGTGCCAGCAGTTTCGCGGGACAGGTGTATAATTCACCCCTCCACTTT. Encoded protein: CASSFAGQVYNSPLHF.

The chain is built from TRBV18 and TRBJ1-5, with D uncertain. Deletions cut 5 bases from V and 9 bases from J, with 17 bases between. The CDR3 is 14 residues long. Germline V gene sequence: CDR1 KGHSH, CDR2 LQKENI. The CDR3 DNA reads as TGTGCCAGCTCAAGGGAGGAGAAGGAATCGCCCCAGCATTTT. Translation: CASSREEKESPQHF.

The chain joins TRBV10-3 to TRBJ2-3; TRBD2 aligns across 11 bases. Per the germline V gene, CDR1 is ENHRY and CDR2 is SYGVKD. V lost 10 bases and J lost 5; bases outside the gene matches: 2. The CDR3 totals 12 residues. DNA of the CDR3: TGTGCCACCGGACTAGCGGGAGATACGCAGTATTTT. This sequence encodes CATGLAGDTQYF.

This clone is a singleton in its sample. V gene TRBV28 combines with J gene TRBJ2-7, with D possibly TRBD2 on 6 matching bases. Germline V gene lookup returns CDR1 MDHEN and CDR2 SYDVKM. The CDR3 spans 12 residues. V shed 10 bases and J shed 2 bases, with 12 bases lying between them. The CDR3 loop reads CATARGTYEQYF. CDR3 nucleotide sequence: TGTGCCACCGCCCGGGGGACCTACGAGCAGTACTTC.

The gene calls are TRBV4-3 and TRBJ1-4; D uncertain. This CDR3 comprises 16 residues. Trimming stripped 0 bases from V and 0 bases from J, with 8 bases between. Germline V gene lookup returns CDR1 LGHNA and CDR2 YSLEER. The CDR3 is CASSQDPDPTNEKLFF. The CDR3, as DNA: TGCGCCAGCAGCCAAGATCCGGACCCAACTAATGAAAAACTGTTTTTT.

Note on this clone: The junction does not match germline at one end; this may be a read error. This chain connects TRBV7-9 to TRBJ1-4; no reliable D call. The CDR3 is 15 amino acids. CDR1 is SEHNR and CDR2 is FQNEAQ in the germline V gene (reference sequence). The DNA of the CDR3 is TGTGCCAGCAGCCTAGCGGGAGGTTCATTCGAAAAACTGTTTTTT. Residues: CASSLAGGSFEKLFF.

The V and J genes are TRBV19 and TRBJ2-5; 8 nucleotides line up with TRBD2. Germline V gene sequence: CDR1 LNHDA, CDR2 SQIVND (reference sequence). The CDR3 covers 15 residues. Trimming cost V 4 bases and J 4 bases; bases outside gene matches: 8. CDR3 amino acids: CASSTRRGDLETQYF. For the CDR3, the DNA is TGTGCCAGTAGTACGCGGCGGGGGGACTTAGAGACCCAGTACTTC. Looking up the rest from reference TRBV19 and TRBJ2-5 gives the full variable domain: DGGITQSPKYLFRKEGQNVTLSCEQNLNHDAMYWYRQDPGQGLRLIYYSQIVNDFQKGDIAEGYSVSREKKESFPLTVTSAQKNPTAFYLCASSTRRGDLETQYFGPGTRLLVL.

The gene calls are TRBV7-9 and TRBJ2-3; D ambiguous. V lost 1 base and J lost 3, with 8 bases in between. Germline V lookup: CDR1 SEHNR, CDR2 FQNEAQ (reference sequence). This CDR3 is 14 amino acids long. CDR3 in DNA: TGTGCCAGCAGCTTAGGCGCAGGAACAGATACGCAGTATTTT. Translated, it gives CASSLGAGTDTQYF.

In its sample, this clone was seen once. Here the CDR3 DNA reads TGTGCCAGCAGCAGAGGGCAGTCAGTTGGCTCCTACAATGAGCAGTTCTTC. Its translation: CASSRGQSVGSYNEQFF. The chain carries TRBV5-6 and TRBJ2-1; possible D gene TRBD2, 5 bases. V was cut by 4 bases and J by 0 bases, with 17 bases left in between. CDR1 SGHDT and CDR2 YYEEEE come from the germline V gene. The CDR3 is 17 residues long.

The chain combines TRBV5-1 with TRBJ2-1, with TRBD2 identical over 12 bases. CDR1 and CDR2 from the germline V gene are SGHRS and YFSETQ. There are 16 residues in the CDR3. The V segment lost 4 bases and the J segment 7 bases; nucleotides outside the gene matches: 9. CDR3 nucleotide sequence: TGCGCCAGCAGCACAAATCTAGCGGGAGGGCTTAATGAGCAGTTCTTC. It yields the protein CASSTNLAGGLNEQFF.

J is TRBJ1-2 and V is TRBV2, with 7 bases matching TRBD1. The CDR3 extends over 15 amino acids. With 6 bases clipped from V and 8 bases from J, the junction kept 15 bases outside the gene matches. Germline values: CDR1 SNHLY, CDR2 FYNNEI. In DNA form, the CDR3 reads TGTGCCAGCAGCGTACCGACAGGGAAGTCGGGCGGCTACACCTTC. Translating gives CASSVPTGKSGGYTF.

The V call is TRBV4-3, the J call TRBJ1-1; no clear D. Germline V CDR1 and CDR2: LGHNA, YSLEER. V lost 1 base to trimming and J lost 0 bases, with 12 bases between them. This CDR3 comprises 16 residues. The CDR3 DNA follows: TGCGCCAGCAGCCAAGGGACTGGGCGGATGAACACTGAAGCTTTCTTT. Encoded protein: CASSQGTGRMNTEAFF.

The V and J genes are TRBV6-5 and TRBJ1-6; D possibly corresponds to TRBD1 (6 bases). The CDR3 runs to 13 residues. V shed 5 bases and J shed 10 bases, with 12 bases lying between them. CDR1 and CDR2 from the germline V gene are MNHEY and SVGAGI. CDR3: CASSTEGVSPLHF. As DNA, the CDR3 is TGTGCCAGCAGTACAGAGGGGGTCTCACCCCTCCACTTT.